The 7 T cell receptor beta chains presented below share a single source sample, sequenced in a study of T cell responses to AZD1222 COVID-19 vaccine. This table comes from immunoSEQ multiplex PCR, and its TCRdb copy is limited to in-frame clones, with some not included. This repertoire shows over 100,000 clones, about 80% found once; its top ten account for roughly 10%. Sequencing was performed on peripheral blood, taken on day 0 of AZD1222 vaccination. Every receptor here comes from an adult in good health.

The chain uses TRBV28 and TRBJ2-1; TRBD1 or TRBD2 may be the D gene (6 bases each). Trimming shortened V by 5 bases and J by 10 bases, and 12 bases separated the two germline ends. The CDR3 length is 12 residues. The germline CDR1 and CDR2 sequences are MDHEN and SYDVKM. CDR3 in amino acids: CASSLTGAEQFF. The CDR3 DNA is TGTGCCAGCAGTCTCACGGGGGCCGAGCAGTTCTTC.

This chain links TRBV5-6 with TRBJ2-7; 8 bases map to TRBD1. The CDR3 is 15 amino acids. The V and J ends lost 2 bases and 3 bases, in that order; junction bases with no gene match: 7. Per the germline V gene, CDR1 is SGHDT and CDR2 is YYEEEE. The CDR3 sequence is CASSFLGQGLYEQYF. In nucleotides, the CDR3 is TGTGCCAGCAGCTTTCTTGGACAGGGCCTCTACGAGCAGTACTTC.

The chain combines TRBV18 with TRBJ1-5; 9 positions match TRBD1. The junction had 10 bases not matched to a gene; V was cut back by 5 bases and J by 5 bases. The CDR3 has 16 residues. Germline values: CDR1 KGHSH, CDR2 LQKENI. The CDR3 spells CASSSERTGDYQPQHF. CDR3 coding DNA: TGTGCCAGCTCATCGGAAAGGACAGGGGACTATCAGCCCCAGCATTTT. Supplemented by reference TRBV18 and TRBJ1-5, the full variable domain reads NAGVMQNPRHLVRRRGQEARLRCSPMKGHSHVYWYRQLPEEGLKFMVYLQKENIIDESGMPKERFSAEFPKEGPSILRIQQVVRGDSAAYFCASSSERTGDYQPQHFGDGTRLSIL.

The CDR3 DNA reads as TGTGCCAGCAGCCTAGACAGGGGAGCAGGGGGTGAAAAACTGTTTTTT. As protein: CASSLDRGAGGEKLFF. The chain recombines TRBV28 with TRBJ1-4; 8 nucleotides agree with TRBD1. V shed 6 bases and J 7 bases; nucleotides not matched to a gene: 13. The CDR3 is 16 amino acids. Germline V CDR1 and CDR2: MDHEN, SYDVKM.

The rearrangement joins TRBV2 to TRBJ2-1, with 8 bases fitting TRBD2. There are 16 residues in the CDR3. CDR1 is SNHLY, CDR2 FYNNEI, per germline. Germline trimming cut 2 bases from V and 2 bases from J; bases unmatched to any gene: 5. The CDR3, as DNA: TGTGCCAGCAGTGAACGGACTAGCCTAGCCTACAATGAGCAGTTCTTC. Translating gives CASSERTSLAYNEQFF.

This chain joins TRBV6-6 and TRBJ1-4; 9 nucleotides line up with TRBD1. V was pared by 6 bases and J by 7 bases, with 9 bases of the junction left unmatched. From germline, CDR1 is MNHNY and CDR2 SVGAGI (reference sequence). The CDR3 totals 15 residues. CDR3 sequence (DNA): TGTGCCAGCAGGGCCCGGACAGGGGATGGTGAAAAACTGTTTTTT. This translates into CASRARTGDGEKLFF.

The chain uses TRBV7-3 and TRBJ2-5; 8 nucleotides line up with TRBD1. After removal of 5 bases from V and 7 bases from J, the junction contained 9 bases not matched to a gene. The length of the CDR3 is 14 residues. The V gene's germline CDR1 is SGHTA and CDR2 FQGTGA. CDR3 coding DNA: TGTGCCAGCAGCCCATCCGGACAGGGCATGACCCAGTACTTC. As protein: CASSPSGQGMTQYF.